Presented here are 21 T cell receptor beta chains from one specimen sequenced in a study of cytomegalovirus exposure and HLA in healthy donors. Primers for the PCR totalled 60 Vbeta and 13 Jbeta. Sequenced by immunoSEQ multiplex PCR; TCRdb stores in-frame clones only, minus some. The table has about 110,000 clones, about four fifths seen once. Sequenced: PBMCs. All receptors come from a woman younger than 30 in good health and CMV-seronegative.

The chain is built from TRBV5-4 and TRBJ1-2; 9 bases map to TRBD1. This CDR3 comprises 17 residues. V shed 0 bases and J 8 bases; nucleotides not matched to a gene: 14. Germline V lookup: CDR1 SGHNT, CDR2 YYREEE (reference sequence). The CDR3 loop reads CASSLDQSGTGSRGYTF. The DNA of the CDR3 is TGTGCCAGCAGCTTGGATCAGTCCGGGACAGGGTCTAGAGGCTACACCTTC.

The chain is built from TRBV11-3 and TRBJ2-1; TRBD1 agrees at 8 bases. Trimming at V came to 5 bases and at J to 6 bases, leaving 6 bases not matched to a gene. Germline CDR1 reads SGHNT; CDR2 reads YENEEA. The CDR3 length is 14 residues. Here the CDR3 DNA reads TGTGCCAGCAGCCCCGGGACAGGTCGCAATGAGCAGTTCTTC. Its translation is CASSPGTGRNEQFF.

V gene TRBV19 combines with J gene TRBJ2-2; D is unclear. CDR1 and CDR2 from the germline V gene are LNHDA and SQIVND (reference sequence). Between the trimmed V and J ends, which lost 2 bases and 0 bases, there was a span of 4 bases. CDR3 length: 14 amino acids. The CDR3 DNA follows: TGTGCCAGTAGTATAAGCGCGAACACCGGGGAGCTGTTTTTT. This sequence encodes CASSISANTGELFF.

The V call is TRBV11-3, the J call TRBJ2-7; TRBD1 matches at 8 bases. Germline V CDR1 and CDR2: SGHNT, YENEEA. This CDR3 has 17 amino acids. Trimming at V came to 5 bases and at J to 2 bases, leaving 14 bases not matched to a gene. CDR3 nucleotide sequence: TGTGCCAGCAGCCCCAACCCGGACAGGGCTTTCGCCTACGAGCAGTACTTC. Its translation: CASSPNPDRAFAYEQYF.

J is TRBJ2-1 and V is TRBV10-2, with D unresolved. Trimming stripped 6 bases from V and 7 bases from J, with 10 bases between. This CDR3 region has 12 residues. From germline, CDR1 is WSHSY and CDR2 SAAADI. As DNA, the CDR3 is TGCGCCAGCAGGTACGGGTGGAATGAGCAGTTCTTC. This codes for CASRYGWNEQFF.

V is TRBV7-6 and J is TRBJ1-4, with TRBD1 identical over 9 bases. J gave up 8 bases and V 5 bases, and 9 bases lay outside the gene matches. CDR1 SGHVS and CDR2 FNYEAQ come from the germline V gene. The CDR3 is made up of 15 amino acids. The chain's CDR3 is CASSGNRGLGEKLFF. CDR3 sequence (DNA): TGTGCCAGCAGCGGTAACAGGGGGCTGGGGGAAAAACTGTTTTTT.

With regard to this clone: Other nucleotide sequences from this sample produce the same CDR3. The chain combines TRBV15 with TRBJ1-5, with a weak D call TRBD1 (6 bases). Trimming stripped 0 bases from V and 7 bases from J, with 7 bases between. Germline values: CDR1 LNHNV, CDR2 YYDKDF (reference sequence). This CDR3 contains 13 residues. Here the CDR3 DNA reads TGTGCCACCAGCAGAGACAGGGGCCAGCCCCAGCATTTT. Its protein is CATSRDRGQPQHF.

This rearrangement joins TRBV19 to TRBJ2-6; 8 bases fit TRBD2. The CDR3 runs 21 residues. In germline, CDR1 is LNHDA, CDR2 SQIVND (reference sequence). Trimming cost V 0 bases and J 0 bases; bases outside gene matches: 13. The CDR3 is CASSIDREWTSSLSGANVLTF. Here the CDR3 DNA reads TGTGCCAGTAGTATAGACCGAGAGTGGACTAGCAGCCTCTCTGGGGCCAACGTCCTGACTTTC.

Comment on this clone: The junction shows a germline mismatch at one end, possibly a read error. V is TRBV7-7 and J is TRBJ2-1, with TRBD2 matching over 8 bases. The germline gives CDR1 SSHAT, CDR2 FNYEAQ (reference sequence). The CDR3 runs to 16 residues. The CDR3 is CASSLSGSRSYNEQFF. The CDR3, as DNA: TGTGCTAGCAGCTTAAGCGGGAGCCGCTCCTACAATGAGCAGTTCTTC.

The V gene is TRBV7-8, the J gene TRBJ2-1; 7 bases are shared with TRBD1. The V gene end was trimmed by 3 bases and the J gene end by 10 bases; junction bases not matched to a gene: 15. Per germline, CDR1 SGHVS and CDR2 FQNEAQ. The CDR3 extends over 16 amino acids. Here the CDR3 DNA reads TGTGCCAGCAGCTTTACATCATTGAGACAGGGTTTCGAGCAGTTCTTC. Protein product: CASSFTSLRQGFEQFF.

V usage is TRBV29-1 and J usage is TRBJ2-1; 9 nucleotides align to TRBD2. CDR1 SQVTM and CDR2 ANQGSEA come from the germline V gene. Unmatched junction bases numbered 7, after V lost 4 bases and J lost 6 bases. The CDR3 loop spans 14 amino acids. Here the CDR3 reads CSVGGTSSLNEQFF. The CDR3 bases are TGCAGCGTTGGGGGGACTAGCTCGCTCAATGAGCAGTTCTTC.

This rearrangement joins TRBV28 to TRBJ1-2; tentative D call: TRBD1 (5 bases). The V gene lost 5 bases and the J gene lost 5 bases, with 18 bases spanning the gap. Per the germline V gene, CDR1 is MDHEN and CDR2 is SYDVKM. The CDR3 loop spans 15 amino acids. CDR3 DNA: TGTGCCAGCAGTCAACTCAGGGTCCGTACGTATGGCTACACCTTC. As protein: CASSQLRVRTYGYTF.

The rearrangement uses TRBV2 and TRBJ2-3; maybe TRBD2 (6 bases). The CDR3 has 14 residues. Germline V gives CDR1 SNHLY, CDR2 FYNNEI. V lost 8 bases to trimming and J lost 0 bases, with 12 bases between them. CDR3 bases: TGTGCCAGCTATAGCGGAATTAGCACAGATACGCAGTATTTT. Protein: CASYSGISTDTQYF.

This chain's CDR3 is CASSIADRGTYEQYV. Here the CDR3 DNA reads TGTGCCAGCAGCATTGCTGACAGGGGTACCTACGAGCAGTACGTC. The rearrangement joins TRBV6-1 to TRBJ2-7, with 8 bases aligning to TRBD1. The CDR3 covers 15 residues. In germline, CDR1 is MNHNS, CDR2 SASEGT. After removal of 6 bases from V and 2 bases from J, the junction contained 9 bases not matched to a gene.

The chain recombines TRBV10-3 with TRBJ2-3, with a possible D match to TRBD1 (6 bases). This CDR3 has 12 amino acids. V dropped 0 bases and J dropped 8 bases, with 6 bases sitting between them. Germline V gene sequence: CDR1 ENHRY, CDR2 SYGVKD. This CDR3 reads CAISESRGTQYF. The CDR3 DNA reads TGTGCCATCAGTGAGTCCAGGGGTACGCAGTATTTT.

The chain employs TRBV28 and TRBJ2-5, with no clear D. The J call may be in error: the DNA end matches TRBJ2-7 better. The CDR3 extends over 11 amino acids. The germline gives CDR1 MDHEN, CDR2 SYDVKM. The CDR3 protein is CASSRYYEQYF. The CDR3 region has the DNA TGTGCCAGCAGCCGATACTACGAGCAGTACTTC.

Only one count was recorded for this clone. CDR3 sequence: CASSRSTRPSDRYTDTQYF. In DNA, the CDR3 is TGCGCCAGCAGCCGAAGCACCCGCCCCTCGGACAGATACACAGATACGCAGTATTTT. The chain employs TRBV5-1 and TRBJ2-3, with D perhaps TRBD1 (6 bases). The CDR3 totals 19 residues. V lost 4 bases, J lost 2 bases, and 26 bases lay in between. Per germline, CDR1 SGHRS and CDR2 YFSETQ.

The V and J genes are TRBV27 and TRBJ1-4; 8 positions match TRBD1. The CDR3 loop spans 15 amino acids. The V and J ends lost 6 bases and 6 bases, in that order; junction bases with no gene match: 9. Germline V CDR1 and CDR2: MNHEY, SMNVEV (reference sequence). The CDR3 loop is CASSPSWTGYEKLFF. The CDR3 nucleotides read TGTGCCAGCAGCCCATCATGGACAGGGTATGAAAAACTGTTTTTT.

The chain uses TRBV6-1 and TRBJ2-1; D remains ambiguous. The germline V gene has CDR1 MNHNS and CDR2 SASEGT. The ends were cut back, 9 bases at V and 3 bases at J, with 15 bases in the middle. The CDR3 consists of 14 residues. The CDR3 region is CASRELVFYNEQFF. CDR3 nucleotide sequence: TGTGCCAGTCGTGAGTTGGTCTTCTACAATGAGCAGTTCTTC.

The chain joins TRBV7-6 to TRBJ1-4, with a tentative D call TRBD1 (5 bases). CDR1 is SGHVS and CDR2 is FNYEAQ in the germline V gene. V dropped 5 bases and J dropped 8 bases, with 15 bases sitting between them. The CDR3 spans 14 residues. The CDR3 here is CASSPRGDWEKLFF. The CDR3 nucleotides read TGTGCCAGCAGCCCCCGGGGGGATTGGGAAAAACTGTTTTTT. The full variable domain, its missing parts supplied by reference TRBV7-6 and TRBJ1-4, is GAGVSQSPRYKVTKRGQDVALRCDPISGHVSLYWYRQALGQGPEFLTYFNYEAQQDKSGLPNDRFSAERPEGSISTLTIQRTEQRDSAMYRCASSPRGDWEKLFFGSGTQLSVL.

The V gene is TRBV2, the J gene TRBJ2-6; no firm D call. The germline V gene has CDR1 SNHLY and CDR2 FYNNEI. V lost 4 bases and J lost 0, with 10 bases in between. The CDR3 has 16 residues. CDR3 DNA sequence: TGTGCCAGCAGTGGGCAGGCAAACTCTGGGGCCAACGTCCTGACTTTC. Translated: CASSGQANSGANVLTF.